This is a list of T cell receptor beta chains from one sample in a study of T cell repertoires in cytomegalovirus infection. From the reads, TCRdb called clonotypes with MiXCR, one entry per CDR3 protein. The profile shows 110,000 or so distinct CDR3 sequences, more than 30% of them singletons. Which antigens these TCRs recognize remains unknown. Specimen: CD8+ T cells from cultured PBMCs, collected from culture after CMV antigen stimulation. These receptors originate from a human donor in good health (CMV status not recorded). Some clones in this sample may be carry-over from other donors' samples. The CDR3 runs from the conserved cysteine through the conserved F or W. A D gene is named only where the DNA matches it firmly. Clone size is stated in some rows and not others, as once, few, many or a class when expanded.

TRBJ2-1,TRBV27,TRBD2,once,TGTGCCAGCAGTTTATCCCCTAGCGGGGGCTACAATGAGCAGTTCTTC,CASSLSPSGGYNEQFF
TRBJ2-7,TRBV27,TRBD1,once,TGTGCCAGCAGTTTAAGTTCGGGCAGGGGGTCCTACGAGCAGTACTTC,CASSLSSGRGSYEQYF
TRBJ1-3,TRBV29-1,-,-,TGCAGCGTTGAATCTGTGAACACCATATATTTT,CSVESVNTIYF
TRBJ2-2,TRBV5-1,TRBD2,-,TGCGCCAGCAGCTCCAGGACTAGCGGGGTCGCTGGGACCGGGGAGCTGTTTTTT,CASSSRTSGVAGTGELFF
TRBJ2-5,TRBV27,-,few,TGTGCCAGCAGCGTTCTACCGGGACTTACTGGGGAGACCCAGTACTTC,CASSVLPGLTGETQYF
TRBJ1-5,TRBV27,-,-,TGTGCCAGCAGTCCCGGGGCTCGGGGCAATCAGCCCCAGCATTTT,CASSPGARGNQPQHF
TRBJ2-5,TRBV4-1,TRBD2,few,TGCGCCAGCAGCCAAGAATGGGCGGGGGGCGTCGAGACCCAGTACTTC,CASSQEWAGGVETQYF
TRBJ1-4,TRBV12-3/TRBV12-4,-,-,TGTGCCAGCAGTCCAGGCTCTACTAATGAAAAACTGTTTTTT,CASSPGSTNEKLFF
TRBJ2-7,TRBV7-6,TRBD2,few,TGTGCCAGCGGCATCTTAGCGGGAGGCTCGTCAGAGCAGTACTTC,CASGILAGGSSEQYF
TRBJ1-2,TRBV6-1,TRBD1,few,TGTGCCAGCCACAGGGGGCTTGCCTATGGCTACACCTTC,CASHRGLAYGYTF
TRBJ1-2,TRBV6-2/TRBV6-3,-,-,TGTGCCAGCAGATTACGGGAACCAAACTATGGCTACACCTTC,CASRLREPNYGYTF
TRBJ2-7,TRBV27,-,few,TGTGCCAGCAGTTTATTCGCATCCTACGAGCAGTACTTC,CASSLFASYEQYF
TRBJ1-1,TRBV7-2,TRBD1,many,TGTGCCAGCAGCTTTGCGGGACAGGTGAACACTGAAGCTTTCTTT,CASSFAGQVNTEAFF
TRBJ1-2,TRBV7-2,-,many,TGTGCCAGCAGCTTAGTGACCCAGGGCGGGACCTATGGCTACACCTTC,CASSLVTQGGTYGYTF
TRBJ2-2,TRBV28,-,many,TGTGCCAGCAGCCGAGGACAGTTGGGAGCCGGGGAGCTGTTTTTT,CASSRGQLGAGELFF
TRBJ1-5,TRBV4-1,TRBD1,many,TGCGCCAGCAGCCAAGAGCCGCCGGCGACAGGGGTATTGCAGCCCCAGCATTTT,CASSQEPPATGVLQPQHF
TRBJ2-7,TRBV7-2,TRBD1,many,TGTGCCAGCAGCTCGGCGCCTCCAGGGGGCCGCCGCTACGAGCAGTACTTC,CASSSAPPGGRRYEQYF
TRBJ1-1,TRBV27,-,few,TGTGCCAGCAGTTTGGCGGCAGGGGATCTTATGAACACTGAAGCTTTCTTT,CASSLAAGDLMNTEAFF
TRBJ2-7,TRBV12-3/TRBV12-4,-,-,TGTGCCAGCAGTCACGGAAGGGGACTTGCGGCCAGATCCTACGAGCAGTACTTC,CASSHGRGLAARSYEQYF
TRBJ2-5,TRBV20-1,TRBD2,-,TGCAGTGCTAGAGACGCGGGGGAAACACAAGAGACCCAGTACTTC,CSARDAGETQETQYF
TRBJ1-1,TRBV6-6,-,few,TGTGCCAGCAGTTACTGGGTCTTACCCAGCACTGAAGCTTTCTTT,CASSYWVLPSTEAFF
TRBJ1-3,TRBV6-1,TRBD1,-,TGTGCCAGCAGTGAAAGGGCAGGGGGGATCAACACCATATATTTT,CASSERAGGINTIYF
TRBJ1-2,TRBV27,-,-,TGTGCCAGCAGTCCTTCTGGTTATGGCTACACCTTC,CASSPSGYGYTF
TRBJ1-2,TRBV6-1,-,-,TGTGCCAGCAGTGACAGGCCTAACTATGGCTACACCTTC,CASSDRPNYGYTF
TRBJ2-5,TRBV7-4,-,-,TGTGCCAGCAACGTTCCCGGCGAAGAGACCCAGTACTTC,CASNVPGEETQYF
TRBJ2-3,TRBV20-1,TRBD1,-,TGCAGTGCCCCCGACAGGGGGCTTCGGACAGATACGCAGTATTTT,CSAPDRGLRTDTQYF
TRBJ1-4,TRBV28,-,-,TGTGCCAGCAGCCATTCCGTAACTAATGAAAAACTGTTTTTT,CASSHSVTNEKLFF
TRBJ1-6,TRBV27,-,-,TGTGCCAGCAGTCTTCGACAGTTCAAATATAATTCACCCCTCCACTTT,CASSLRQFKYNSPLHF
TRBJ2-1,TRBV2,-,-,TGTGCCAGCAGTAAGCAGTTCTTC,CASSKQFF
TRBJ2-3,TRBV19,TRBD2,-,TGTGCCAGTAGTACGGGACTAGCGGGGGTGTCCACAGATACGCAGTATTTT,CASSTGLAGVSTDTQYF
TRBJ2-5,TRBV7-9,-,few,TGTGCCAGCAGCCACCTAATTACAGGGAAAGAGACCCAGTACTTC,CASSHLITGKETQYF
TRBJ2-5,TRBV11-2,TRBD2,-,TGTGCCAGCAGCTTCATTAGCGGGGGGGCTTTAGAGACCCAGTACTTC,CASSFISGGALETQYF
TRBJ2-2,TRBV6-2/TRBV6-3,-,-,TGTGCCAGCAGTTACGTACAGGTGACCGGGGAGCTGTTTTTT,CASSYVQVTGELFF
TRBJ1-1,TRBV6-2/TRBV6-3,-,few,TGTGCCAGCAGTTATCCCGGGATAGAAGCTTTCTTT,CASSYPGIEAFF
TRBJ1-2,TRBV6-1,-,-,TGTGCCAGCAGTGAAGGAACGTTGGACAGCTATGGCTACACCTTC,CASSEGTLDSYGYTF
TRBJ2-3,TRBV11-2,-,-,TGTGCCAGCTTGGCGGACATTGGCCTAGATACGCAGTATTTT,CASLADIGLDTQYF
TRBJ1-6,TRBV6-1,-,-,TGTGCCAGCAGTGCAGAAGACAGGTCCTATAATTCACCCCTCCACTTT,CASSAEDRSYNSPLHF
TRBJ2-5,TRBV24-1,-,-,TGTGCCACCAGTGATGCGGCCCAAGAGACCCAGTACTTC,CATSDAAQETQYF